The 23 T cell receptor beta chains listed next were all sequenced from one sample in a study of T cells in Graves' hyperthyroidism and ophthalmopathy. Amplified TCR beta CDR3 regions derived from RNA transcripts. First-round RT-PCR with HTBI primers amplified the TCR CDR3 region. MiXCR was run by TCRdb on the multiplex PCR reads, yielding one entry per CDR3 protein. The sample shows approximately 640,000 distinct CDR3 sequences, approximately 15% of them seen only once. The sequenced material came from blood. Every receptor here comes from a man aged 50 to 60 with Graves' hyperthyroidism.

This clonotype was detected ten times or more. The rearrangement uses TRBV7-9 and TRBJ2-3, with TRBD2 matching 8 bases. The CDR3 is 17 amino acids. After removal of 5 bases from V and 2 bases from J, the junction contained 12 bases not matched to a gene. Germline CDR1 is SEHNR and CDR2 is FQNEAQ (reference sequence). The CDR3 spells CASSTTELAAATDTQYF. The CDR3 DNA reads TGTGCCAGCAGCACAACAGAACTAGCGGCAGCCACAGATACGCAGTATTTT. Variable domain in full (rest from reference TRBV7-9 and TRBJ2-3): DTGVSQNPRHKITKRGQNVTFRCDPISEHNRLYWYRQTLGQGPEFLTYFQNEAQLEKSRLLSDRFSAERPKGSFSTLEIQRTEQGDSAMYLCASSTTELAAATDTQYFGPGTRLTVL.

This clonotype was observed many times. This chain connects TRBV5-1 to TRBJ1-1; TRBD1 agrees at 7 bases. Trimming at V came to 4 bases and at J to 5 bases, leaving 8 bases not matched to a gene. The V gene's germline CDR1 is SGHRS and CDR2 YFSETQ. CDR3 size: 14 residues. Here the CDR3 DNA reads TGCGCCAGCAGCGTGACAGGGTCGAGGACTGAAGCTTTCTTT. Encoded protein: CASSVTGSRTEAFF.

In this sample, this clonotype turned up many times. This chain links TRBV28 with TRBJ2-2, with 7 positions matching TRBD2. This CDR3 has 15 residues. Germline lookup yields CDR1 MDHEN and CDR2 SYDVKM. The ends lost 4 bases at V and 8 bases at J; junction bases unmatched: 10. The CDR3 sequence: CASSSPGRGLGELFF. CDR3 in DNA: TGTGCCAGCAGTTCCCCGGGGCGGGGGTTAGGGGAGCTGTTTTTT. The complete variable domain, with remaining parts taken from reference TRBV28 and TRBJ2-2, reads DVKVTQSSRYLVKRTGEKVFLECVQDMDHENMFWYRQDPGLGLRLIYFSYDVKMKEKGDIPEGYSVSREKKERFSLILESASTNQTSMYLCASSSPGRGLGELFFGEGSRLTVL.

The gene calls are TRBV20-1 and TRBJ2-7; 11 nucleotides line up with TRBD2. The junction had 9 bases not matched to a gene; V was cut back by 3 bases and J by 5 bases. The germline CDR1 and CDR2 sequences are DFQATT and SNEGSKA (reference sequence). This CDR3 contains 15 residues. The CDR3 here is CSASSGLAANHEQYF. CDR3 DNA: TGCAGTGCTAGTTCGGGACTAGCGGCCAATCACGAGCAGTACTTC.

This clonotype was seen a handful of times. The chain combines TRBV29-1 with TRBJ1-1; D is unresolved. Trimming took 4 bases from V and 1 from J, leaving 4 bases between them. The CDR3 covers 11 residues. Germline lookup yields CDR1 SQVTM and CDR2 ANQGSEA. The CDR3 here is CSVVPNTEAFF. For the CDR3, the DNA is TGCAGCGTTGTGCCGAACACTGAAGCTTTCTTT.

This sequence joins TRBV28 and TRBJ2-1, with a weak D call TRBD1 (5 bases). Trimming pared 5 bases from V and 0 bases from J, leaving 11 bases between. This CDR3 contains 15 residues. Germline V lookup: CDR1 MDHEN, CDR2 SYDVKM. CDR3 in amino acids: CASSNHRSSYNEQFF. CDR3 bases: TGTGCCAGCAGTAACCACAGGAGCTCCTACAATGAGCAGTTCTTC. Full variable domain (rest looked up from reference TRBV28 and TRBJ2-1): DVKVTQSSRYLVKRTGEKVFLECVQDMDHENMFWYRQDPGLGLRLIYFSYDVKMKEKGDIPEGYSVSREKKERFSLILESASTNQTSMYLCASSNHRSSYNEQFFGPGTRLTVL.

This clonotype was seen at least ten times. The genes are TRBV19 and TRBJ2-1; 7 positions agree with TRBD1. V gave up 3 bases and J gave up 5 bases; unmatched junction bases: 10. Germline CDR1 LNHDA, CDR2 SQIVND (reference sequence). The CDR3 spans 16 residues. The CDR3 DNA is TGTGCCAGTAGTATCCGGGACAGCCAGAGAAACAATGAGCAGTTCTTC. This encodes CASSIRDSQRNNEQFF.

This clonotype was observed many times. The CDR3 DNA sequence: TGTGCCAGCAGTACTAGCGGGCCTGGCACAGATACGCAGTATTTT. Residues: CASSTSGPGTDTQYF. The V gene is TRBV27, the J gene TRBJ2-3, with 9 bases identical to TRBD2. The J segment lost 1 base and the V segment lost 5 bases, leaving 4 bases of the junction unmatched. In germline, CDR1 is MNHEY, CDR2 SMNVEV (reference sequence). The CDR3 runs to 15 residues.

The chain has TRBV14 and TRBJ2-3, with 10 bases fitting TRBD1. Germline V CDR1 and CDR2: SGHDN, FVKESK. The CDR3 loop spans 18 amino acids. V was clipped by 1 base and J by 5 bases; unmatched bases: 12. This CDR3 is CASSQAPPGQGTRDTQYF. The CDR3 bases are TGTGCCAGCAGCCAAGCGCCGCCGGGACAGGGGACGAGAGATACGCAGTATTTT.

In its sample, this clonotype was seen a few times. Sequence at one end of the junction differs from germline and may be a read error. V and J are TRBV6-1 and TRBJ1-1; D perhaps matches TRBD1 (6 bases). CDR1 MNHNS and CDR2 SASEGT come from the germline V gene. There are 14 residues in the CDR3. CDR3 sequence reads: CASSEGGAHTEAFF. The DNA for the CDR3 is TGTGCCAGCAGCGAAGGGGGGGCCCACACTGAAGCTTTCTTT.

This clonotype was observed a handful of times. The chain employs TRBV7-8 and TRBJ1-5; D is uncertain. The CDR3 is 16 amino acids. V was clipped by 5 bases and J by 5 bases, with 19 bases between them. Looked up from germline, CDR1 is SGHVS and CDR2 is FQNEAQ. The CDR3 region is CASSPLDDSVYQPQHF. CDR3 in DNA: TGTGCCAGCAGCCCGCTGGACGATTCAGTTTATCAGCCCCAGCATTTT.

This clonotype occurred a few times. The V and J genes are TRBV11-2 and TRBJ1-5; D possibly corresponds to TRBD1 (5 bases). This CDR3 has 14 residues. The V end was cut by 5 bases, the J end by 3 bases, with 11 bases between. The V gene's germline CDR1 is SGHAT and CDR2 FQNNGV. CDR3 bases: TGTGCCAGCAGCCAGGGACCTTTCAATCAGCCCCAGCATTTT. Translation: CASSQGPFNQPQHF.

This clonotype showed up many times. The rearrangement joins TRBV6-2 or TRBV6-3 to TRBJ2-1, with a possible D match to TRBD1 (5 bases). Germline loops: CDR1 MNHEY, CDR2 SVGEGT. There are 14 residues in the CDR3. V was trimmed by 4 bases and J by 6 bases, leaving 13 bases between them. The CDR3 region has the DNA TGTGCCAGCAGTTGGCGAATTCAGGGCAATGAGCAGTTCTTC. As protein: CASSWRIQGNEQFF.

The chain employs TRBV29-1 and TRBJ1-1; tentative D call: TRBD1 (6 bases). The V gene lost 4 bases and the J gene lost 6 bases, with 12 bases spanning the gap. Germline lookup yields CDR1 SQVTM and CDR2 ANQGSEA. This CDR3 spans 12 amino acids. CDR3 loop: CSVVDSISEAFF. The CDR3 bases are TGCAGCGTTGTGGACAGCATTTCTGAAGCTTTCTTT.

This clonotype was detected ten times or more. The CDR3 loop is CASSLVEPNEQFF. CDR3 DNA: TGTGCCAGCAGCTTAGTTGAGCCCAATGAGCAGTTCTTC. The chain carries TRBV7-2 and TRBJ2-1; no firm D call. The CDR3 is 13 residues long. The ends were cut back, 1 base at V and 6 bases at J, with 7 bases in the middle. Per the germline V gene, CDR1 is SGHTA and CDR2 is FQGNSA.

This clonotype appeared many times. The V gene is TRBV6-1, the J gene TRBJ1-2, with 7 nucleotides matching TRBD1. The CDR3 consists of 16 residues. Germline V gene data show CDR1 as MNHNS and CDR2 as SASEGT. Trimming cost V 6 bases and J 8 bases; bases outside gene matches: 18. CDR3 in DNA: TGTGCCAGCAGCTCACCTACCCCGACAGGGAAGCGCGGCTACACCTTC. Translated: CASSSPTPTGKRGYTF.

This clonotype occurred many times. The chain links TRBV2 to TRBJ2-2; 11 positions match TRBD1. V was pared by 7 bases and J by 7 bases, with 5 bases of the junction left unmatched. CDR1 and CDR2 (germline): SNHLY, FYNNEI. This CDR3 is 14 amino acids long. CDR3 loop: CASTGQGAGGELFF. Here the CDR3 DNA reads TGTGCCAGCACCGGACAGGGGGCCGGCGGGGAGCTGTTTTTT. The variable domain in full, with the rest retrieved from reference TRBV2 and TRBJ2-2, is EPEVTQTPSHQVTQMGQEVILRCVPISNHLYFYWYRQILGQKVEFLVSFYNNEISEKSEIFDDQFSVERPDGSNFTLKIRSTKLEDSAMYFCASTGQGAGGELFFGEGSRLTVL.

This clonotype was found a few times. The chain has TRBV30 and TRBJ2-3; perhaps TRBD2 as D (7 bases). CDR3 length: 15 residues. From germline, CDR1 is GTSNPN and CDR2 SVGIG (reference sequence). With 4 bases removed from V and 0 bases from J, the gap between germline ends came to 14 bases. CDR3: CAWTPSGQSTDTQYF. The CDR3 nucleotides read TGTGCCTGGACCCCTAGCGGACAGAGCACAGATACGCAGTATTTT.

This sequence joins TRBV30 and TRBJ2-7, with no clear D. The V gene lost 0 bases and the J gene lost 4 bases, with 7 bases spanning the gap. In germline, CDR1 is GTSNPN, CDR2 SVGIG (reference sequence). The CDR3 has 12 amino acids. The CDR3 loop is CAWSVKDYEQYF. CDR3 nucleotides: TGTGCCTGGAGTGTCAAGGATTACGAGCAGTACTTC.

Regarding this clonotype: This sequence may be a read error, since a much larger clone differs from it by one base. The rearrangement links TRBV19 to TRBJ2-1, with TRBD2 matching 8 bases. CDR1 and CDR2 from the germline V gene are LNHDA and SQIVND (reference sequence). This CDR3 has 15 residues. Here the CDR3 DNA reads TGTACCACCAGCCACAGCGGGGGACTCTACAATGAGCAGTTCTTC. It codes for CTTSHSGGLYNEQFF.

In its sample, this clonotype was seen many times. This chain's CDR3 is CASGGRTSGTYNEQFF. CDR3 bases: TGTGCTAGTGGTGGACGAACTAGCGGGACGTACAATGAGCAGTTCTTC. This chain uses TRBV12-5 with TRBJ2-1, with TRBD2 matching 10 bases. The junction had 8 bases not matched to a gene; V was cut back by 5 bases and J by 4 bases. The germline CDR1 and CDR2 sequences are LGHNT and FRNRAP. This CDR3 region has 16 residues.

Many counts were recorded for this clonotype. V and J are TRBV27 and TRBJ2-7; TRBD1 is a possible D gene (5 bases). Per germline, CDR1 MNHEY and CDR2 SMNVEV (reference sequence). CDR3 size: 13 residues. V was shortened by 5 bases and J by 3 bases, with 11 bases between the two germline ends. CDR3 DNA: TGTGCCAGCAGTCTCGGACACGGCTACGAGCAGTACTTC. Translating it yields CASSLGHGYEQYF.

Ten or more counts support this clonotype. The V call is TRBV7-3, the J call TRBJ1-2; D is perhaps TRBD1 (5 bases). The germline V gene encodes CDR1 SGHTA and CDR2 FQGTGA. V was pared by 3 bases and J by 6 bases, with 17 bases between. The CDR3 spans 15 residues. The CDR3 coding sequence is TGTGCCAGCAGCTTGACAGTCCTAGACTTCGATGGCTACACCTTC. This translates into CASSLTVLDFDGYTF.